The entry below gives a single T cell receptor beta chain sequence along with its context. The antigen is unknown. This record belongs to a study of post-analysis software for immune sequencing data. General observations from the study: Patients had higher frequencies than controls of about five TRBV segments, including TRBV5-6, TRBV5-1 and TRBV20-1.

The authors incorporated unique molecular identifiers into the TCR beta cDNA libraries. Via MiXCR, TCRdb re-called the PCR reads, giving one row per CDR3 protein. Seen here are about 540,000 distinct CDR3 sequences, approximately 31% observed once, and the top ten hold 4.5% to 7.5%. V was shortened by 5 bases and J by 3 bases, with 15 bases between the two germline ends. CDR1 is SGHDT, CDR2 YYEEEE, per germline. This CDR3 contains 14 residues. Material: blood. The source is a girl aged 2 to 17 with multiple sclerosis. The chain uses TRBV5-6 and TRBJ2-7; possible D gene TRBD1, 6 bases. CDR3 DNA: TGTGCCAGCAGGTATCAGGGGAGTGTCTACGAGCAGTACTTC. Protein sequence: CASRYQGSVYEQYF.